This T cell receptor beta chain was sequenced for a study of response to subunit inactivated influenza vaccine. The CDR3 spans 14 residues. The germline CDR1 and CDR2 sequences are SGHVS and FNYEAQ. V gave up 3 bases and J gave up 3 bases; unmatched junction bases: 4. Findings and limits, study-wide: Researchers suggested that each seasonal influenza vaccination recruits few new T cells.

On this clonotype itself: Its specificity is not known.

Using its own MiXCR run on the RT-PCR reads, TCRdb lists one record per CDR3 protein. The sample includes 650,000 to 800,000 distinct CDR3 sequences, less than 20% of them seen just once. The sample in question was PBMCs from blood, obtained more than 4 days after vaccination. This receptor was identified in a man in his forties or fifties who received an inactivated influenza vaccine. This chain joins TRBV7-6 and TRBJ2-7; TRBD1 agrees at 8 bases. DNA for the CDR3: TGTGCCAGCAGCTTTGGGGGACAGGACTACGAGCAGTACTTC. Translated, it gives CASSFGGQDYEQYF.